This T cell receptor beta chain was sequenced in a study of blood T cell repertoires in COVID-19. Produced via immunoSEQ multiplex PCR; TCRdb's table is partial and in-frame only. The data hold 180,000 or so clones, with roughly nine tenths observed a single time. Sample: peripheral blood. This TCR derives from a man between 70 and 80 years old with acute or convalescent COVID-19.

CDR3 sequence (DNA): TGTGCCACCAGCAGAGTGGGGACAGGGGCTTCACCCCTCCACTTT. Translated: CATSRVGTGASPLHF. The V call is TRBV15, the J call TRBJ1-6; 10 bases agree with TRBD1. This CDR3 comprises 15 residues. The V gene's germline CDR1 is LNHNV and CDR2 YYDKDF (reference sequence). V was pared by 1 base and J by 9 bases, with 3 bases of the junction left unmatched.